This T cell receptor beta chain was sequenced for a study of CD8+ T cells in alopecia areata. As for the study in general: Spontaneous alopecia affected the roughly 6-12-month-old C3H/HeJ graft donors, whose skin was transplanted to roughly 7-10-week-old female C3H/HeJ mice.

Extraction and reverse transcription of RNA yielded cDNA as the sequencing template. Assay used: immunoSEQ multiplex PCR; TCRdb lists only in-frame clones, some missing. The sample includes about 270,000 clones, none of them occurring once. This clone was seen ten or more times. The listed genes are named as in mouse. The read ends 4 residues early relative to the CDR3; the germline J gene fills the gap. A sort of pooled cutaneous lymph node cells used CD4, CD8alpha, NKG2D, NKG2ACE and other stains. V was trimmed by 3 bases and J by 1 base, leaving 6 bases between them. Germline V gives CDR1 MNHDT, CDR2 YYDKIL. This CDR3 comprises 14 residues.

The chain is built from TRBV17 and TRBJ2-2; tentative D call: TRBD2 (6 bases). Sequencing input: CD4+ T cells sorted from a lymph node. The TCR originated in a C3H/HeJ mouse with alopecia areata. This strain's MHC haplotype is H2-k. The CDR3 DNA, read in part, is TGTGCTAGCAGTAGCTGGGGAAACACCGGG. Its translation: CASSSWGNTG. The whole CDR3 is CASSSWGNTGQLYF.